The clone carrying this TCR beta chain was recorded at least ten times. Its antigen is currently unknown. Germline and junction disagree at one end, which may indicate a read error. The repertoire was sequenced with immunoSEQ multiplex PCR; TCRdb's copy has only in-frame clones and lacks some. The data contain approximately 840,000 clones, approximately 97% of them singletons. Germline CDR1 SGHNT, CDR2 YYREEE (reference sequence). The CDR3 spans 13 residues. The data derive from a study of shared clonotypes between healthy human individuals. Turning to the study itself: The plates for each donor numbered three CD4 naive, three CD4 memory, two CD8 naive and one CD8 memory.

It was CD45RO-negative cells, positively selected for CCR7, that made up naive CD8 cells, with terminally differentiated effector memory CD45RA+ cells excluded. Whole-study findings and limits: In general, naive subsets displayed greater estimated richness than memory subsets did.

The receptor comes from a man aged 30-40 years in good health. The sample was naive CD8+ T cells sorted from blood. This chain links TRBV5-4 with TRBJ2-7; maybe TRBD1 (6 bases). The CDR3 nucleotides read TGTGCCAGCACCTTGACAGGTTCTACCGAGCAGTACTTC. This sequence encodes CASTLTGSTEQYF.